The clone carrying this T cell receptor beta chain was recorded many times. The antigen is unknown. Other DNA sequences in this sample translate to the same CDR3. No treatment had been given to any patient before thyroid surgery. This sample is part of a study of metastatic and nonmetastatic thyroid tumors. The wider study: Samples came from malignant and benign thyroid patients, and repertoires were compared across blood and tumor or nodule tissue.

Study-wide results and limits: TCR beta diversity was reportedly significantly higher in malignant thyroid tumors than benign nodules, in blood and tumor.

Germline-derived CDR1 and CDR2 are SNHLY and FYNNEI. The CDR3 sequence is 15 residues long. The V segment lost 6 bases and the J segment 4 bases; nucleotides outside the gene matches: 10. TCRdb re-called the PCR reads with MiXCR. The top ten hold approximately 3.8% of the sample, which has about 40,000 clones, approximately 16% seen once. Sequencing was carried out using blood. This receptor was taken from a female donor with papillary thyroid cancer or a benign thyroid nodule (not recorded which). Some clones in this sample may be carry-over from other donors' samples. J is TRBJ2-3 and V is TRBV2; 7 nucleotides line up with TRBD2. The CDR3 loop reads CASSRRREFSDTQYF. The CDR3 region has the DNA TGTGCCAGCAGCAGACGGCGGGAGTTCTCAGATACGCAGTATTTT.